The rows below give T cell receptor beta chains drawn from one sample of a study of control samples from healthy donors and cancer patients. Data came from immunoSEQ multiplex PCR; TCRdb stores just in-frame clones and leaves some out. The sample yields fewer than 110,000 clones, around 89% seen once. The sample taken for sequencing was blood. Receptor source: a man aged 25 to 40 in good health. Both conserved end residues are part of each CDR3. The order of the fields is J gene, V gene, CDR3 protein.

J: TRBJ2-7; V: TRBV6-2/TRBV6-3; CDR3: CASSYLGGEQYF
J: TRBJ1-3; V: TRBV28; CDR3: CASSLGGSSGNTIYF
J: TRBJ2-5; V: TRBV27; CDR3: CASSLGWLGTSFETQYF
J: TRBJ1-6; V: TRBV6-6; CDR3: CASSLGQNSPLHF
J: TRBJ2-3; V: TRBV14; CDR3: CASSQDFSGGPSGTQYF
J: TRBJ2-7; V: TRBV19; CDR3: CASSIYEGANYEQYF
J: TRBJ2-1; V: TRBV15; CDR3: CATSRVSGTVPYNEQFF
J: TRBJ2-3; V: TRBV13; CDR3: CASSLGLLAGGTDTQYF
J: TRBJ2-5; V: TRBV18; CDR3: CASSRTDKETQYF
J: TRBJ1-6; V: TRBV6-5; CDR3: CATAYGTENSPLHF
J: TRBJ1-6; V: TRBV30; CDR3: CAWGGSPGRINSPLHF
J: TRBJ2-7; V: TRBV5-6; CDR3: CASSLVAGGPHEQYF
J: TRBJ2-2; V: TRBV6-6; CDR3: CAAGEWSGELFF
J: TRBJ1-3; V: TRBV27; CDR3: CASSLSGLSGNTIYF
J: TRBJ2-5; V: TRBV6-1; CDR3: CASSERKETQYF
J: TRBJ1-1; V: TRBV7-9; CDR3: CASSLGSQGRDTEAFF
J: TRBJ1-2; V: TRBV28; CDR3: CASSFQGNYGYTF
J: TRBJ1-4; V: TRBV2; CDR3: CASRVTGNSEKLFF
J: TRBJ2-2; V: TRBV7-7; CDR3: CASSLFVSGELFF
J: TRBJ2-5; V: TRBV12-5; CDR3: CASGLDGGMQTQYF